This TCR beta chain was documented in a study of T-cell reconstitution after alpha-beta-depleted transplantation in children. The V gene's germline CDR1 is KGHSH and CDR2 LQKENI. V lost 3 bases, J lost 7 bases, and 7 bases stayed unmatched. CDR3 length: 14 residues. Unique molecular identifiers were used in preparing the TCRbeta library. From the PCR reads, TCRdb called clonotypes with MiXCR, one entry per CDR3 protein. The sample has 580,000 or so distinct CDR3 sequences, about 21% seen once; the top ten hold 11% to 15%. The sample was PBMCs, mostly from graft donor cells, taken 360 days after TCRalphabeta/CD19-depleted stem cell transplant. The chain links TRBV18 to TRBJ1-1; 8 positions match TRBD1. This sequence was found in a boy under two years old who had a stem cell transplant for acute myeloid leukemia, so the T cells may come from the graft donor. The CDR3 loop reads CASSPGQGDFEAFF. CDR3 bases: TGTGCCAGCTCACCCGGACAGGGCGACTTTGAAGCTTTCTTT.